These 22 T cell receptor beta chains share one sample of origin, sequenced in a study of early T cells in non-severe SARS-CoV-2 infection. TCRdb re-called the 5' RACE reads with MiXCR, one entry per CDR3 protein. The sample gives more than 95,000 distinct CDR3 sequences, about 16% of which show up once; roughly a fifth is in the top ten. Sequences were obtained from whole blood. Receptors were obtained from an adult who was a healthcare worker with PCR-confirmed SARS-CoV-2 infection or an uninfected control (not recorded which).

The V gene is TRBV11-2, the J gene TRBJ2-3; the D is unclear. Trimming removed 4 bases at V and 0 bases at J, with 14 bases between. The CDR3 length is 16 residues. Germline values: CDR1 SGHAT, CDR2 FQNNGV. CDR3 bases: TGTGCCAGCAGCTCATTATCAATATCTAGCACAGATACGCAGTATTTT. This translates into CASSSLSISSTDTQYF.

This clonotype was seen a few times. The V gene is TRBV12-3 or TRBV12-4, the J gene TRBJ1-5; D is ambiguous. Trimming left V 3 bases short and J 1 base short, with 7 bases between. CDR3 length: 14 residues. Here the CDR3 reads CASSFQASNQPQHF. DNA for the CDR3: TGTGCCAGCAGTTTCCAAGCGAGCAATCAGCCCCAGCATTTT.

V gene TRBV18 combines with J gene TRBJ2-1; 10 bases are shared with TRBD1. The CDR3 has 13 amino acids. Germline CDR1 KGHSH, CDR2 LQKENI. J lost 8 bases, V lost 8 bases, and 6 bases had no gene match. CDR3: CASRDRGVDEQFF. The CDR3 nucleotides read TGTGCCAGCCGGGACAGGGGTGTTGATGAGCAGTTCTTC.

This clonotype was counted between two and nine times. This sequence joins TRBV6-1 and TRBJ2-5; D is ambiguous. Germline CDR1 and CDR2: MNHNS and SASEGT. Trimming stripped 4 bases from V and 5 bases from J, with 11 bases between. CDR3 size: 13 residues. The CDR3 protein is CASSGQEKETQYF. The CDR3 DNA reads as TGTGCCAGCAGTGGTCAGGAAAAGGAGACCCAGTACTTC.

This clonotype was observed a handful of times. The rearrangement joins TRBV20-1 to TRBJ2-7; 9 nucleotides line up with TRBD2. The CDR3 contains 12 residues. With V trimmed by 2 bases and J by 6 bases, 2 bases remained unmatched. CDR1 DFQATT and CDR2 SNEGSKA come from the germline V gene (reference sequence). The CDR3 DNA reads as TGCAGTGCTAGACCTAGCGGGGCCGAGCAGTACTTC. It is translated as CSARPSGAEQYF.

This chain joins TRBV6-1 and TRBJ1-2; TRBD1 aligns across 8 bases. The CDR3 sequence is 14 residues long. V lost 2 bases and J lost 10; bases outside the gene matches: 9. Per germline, CDR1 MNHNS and CDR2 SASEGT. Written as DNA, the CDR3 is TGTGCCAGCAGTGAACTTGGACAGGGCGCGACCTACACCTTC. Its translation is CASSELGQGATYTF.

This clonotype has more than one count but fewer than ten. The chain joins TRBV12-5 to TRBJ2-1; possibly TRBD2 for D (5 bases). CDR1 and CDR2 (germline): LGHNT, FRNRAP. Deletions cut 2 bases from V and 2 bases from J, with 10 bases between. This CDR3 region has 15 residues. The CDR3 loop is CASGLSGRTYNEQFF. In DNA form, the CDR3 reads TGTGCTAGTGGTTTGAGCGGAAGAACCTACAATGAGCAGTTCTTC.

This clonotype occurred a few times. The chain couples TRBV12-3 or TRBV12-4 to TRBJ2-1; 14 bases match TRBD2. Unmatched junction bases numbered 1, after V lost 4 bases and J lost 5 bases. The CDR3 is 15 residues long. The CDR3, as DNA: TGTGCCAGCAGTTGGACTAGCGGGGGGAACAATGAGCAGTTCTTC. Translated: CASSWTSGGNNEQFF.

The rearrangement links TRBV7-2 to TRBJ2-3; TRBD2 aligns across 7 bases. This CDR3 is 15 amino acids long. The V gene's germline CDR1 is SGHTA and CDR2 FQGNSA. Germline trimming cut 2 bases from V and 4 bases from J; bases unmatched to any gene: 6. CDR3 loop: CASSLSRTSADTQYF. DNA of the CDR3: TGTGCCAGCAGCTTAAGTCGGACTAGTGCAGATACGCAGTATTTT. Combining the CDR3 with reference TRBV7-2 and TRBJ2-3 gives the whole variable domain GAGVSQSPSNKVTEKGKDVELRCDPISGHTALYWYRQSLGQGLEFLIYFQGNSAPDKSGLPSDRFSAERTGGSVSTLTIQRTQQEDSAVYLCASSLSRTSADTQYFGPGTRLTVL.

In regard to this clonotype: Its ends do not fully match the called genes, so a read error is possible. The chain couples TRBV12-3 or TRBV12-4 to TRBJ2-3, with 7 nucleotides matching TRBD1. The CDR3 totals 12 residues. The CDR3 nucleotides are TGTGCCAGCAGTACAGGGGCGGATACGCGGTATTTT. As protein: CASSTGADTRYF.

This clonotype was seen more than once but under ten times. The rearrangement links TRBV5-4 to TRBJ2-4; perhaps TRBD2 as D (5 bases). The germline V gene has CDR1 SGHNT and CDR2 YYREEE (reference sequence). The CDR3 spans 16 residues. V lost 4 bases and J 3 bases, leaving 17 bases between the germline ends. The CDR3 DNA follows: TGTGCCAGCAGCCCACGTGGAGCGGATGACAAAAACATTCAGTACTTC. Translation: CASSPRGADDKNIQYF.

This clonotype was detected a few times. V and J are TRBV5-1 and TRBJ2-5; D remains ambiguous. From germline, CDR1 is SGHRS and CDR2 YFSETQ. There are 14 residues in the CDR3. V lost 2 bases and J 4 bases, leaving 12 bases between the germline ends. The CDR3: CASSLSRKGETQYF. CDR3 nucleotide sequence: TGCGCCAGCAGCTTATCCCGGAAGGGAGAGACCCAGTACTTC.

This rearrangement joins TRBV11-2 to TRBJ2-5, with 7 bases lining up with TRBD2. The germline gives CDR1 SGHAT, CDR2 FQNNGV. This CDR3 spans 14 amino acids. V shed 5 bases, J shed 9 bases, and the junction held 12 bases outside the gene matches. CDR3 in amino acids: CASSGRRNRGAQYF. Written as DNA, the CDR3 is TGTGCCAGCAGCGGGCGAAGAAACCGGGGGGCCCAGTACTTC.

This sequence joins TRBV3-1 and TRBJ2-7; D tentatively fits TRBD1 or TRBD2 (6 bases each). Trimming removed 4 bases at V and 7 bases at J, with 17 bases between. This CDR3 comprises 14 residues. Per germline, CDR1 LGHDT and CDR2 YNNKEL (reference sequence). CDR3 nucleotide sequence: TGTGCCAGCAGCCCCCTGAGGGGGGCGGGGGAGCAGTACTTC. Its translation is CASSPLRGAGEQYF.

This chain connects TRBV30 to TRBJ1-5; no definite D call. Germline V gene data show CDR1 as GTSNPN and CDR2 as SVGIG (reference sequence). This CDR3 has 13 amino acids. Trimming stripped 5 bases from V and 6 bases from J, with 14 bases between. The CDR3 DNA follows: TGTGCCTGGTCCGCCCGGGAGGGTCAGCCCCAGCATTTT. It translates to CAWSAREGQPQHF.

By sample share, this clonotype is medium-sized. The gene calls are TRBV9 and TRBJ2-3, with D maybe TRBD1 (5 bases). Per germline, CDR1 SGDLS and CDR2 YYNGEE. Trimming shortened V by 3 bases and J by 2 bases, and 13 bases separated the two germline ends. This CDR3 region has 15 residues. CDR3 nucleotide sequence: TGTGCCAGCAGCGACCTAGGACATTCCACAGATACGCAGTATTTT. The encoded protein is CASSDLGHSTDTQYF.

This clonotype has a handful of counts. V gene TRBV9 combines with J gene TRBJ1-6; maybe TRBD1 (6 bases). Between the trimmed V and J ends, which lost 4 bases and 3 bases, there was a span of 14 bases. The germline V gene has CDR1 SGDLS and CDR2 YYNGEE. CDR3 size: 16 residues. The CDR3, as DNA: TGTGCCAGCAGCCCCCGAGAGGGGGTCTATAATTCACCCCTCCACTTT. Encoded protein: CASSPREGVYNSPLHF.

V usage is TRBV25-1 and J usage is TRBJ2-7, with 8 positions matching TRBD2. The CDR3 is made up of 16 amino acids. The germline V gene encodes CDR1 MGHDK and CDR2 SYGVNS. J lost 1 base, V lost 6 bases, and 11 bases had no gene match. In DNA form, the CDR3 reads TGTGCCAGCAGGACCTTCGGCGGGGGGCGATCCTACGAGCAGTACTTC. It codes for CASRTFGGGRSYEQYF.

This clonotype has ten or more counts. The chain is built from TRBV20-1 and TRBJ2-2, with D possibly called TRBD1 or TRBD2 (5 bases each). The CDR3 contains 13 residues. V lost 5 bases and J 0 bases, leaving 7 bases between the germline ends. Germline lookup yields CDR1 DFQATT and CDR2 SNEGSKA (reference sequence). The CDR3 coding sequence is TGCAGTGCTCGGGACCCGAACACCGGGGAGCTGTTTTTT. This translates into CSARDPNTGELFF.

This sequence joins TRBV3-1 and TRBJ1-6, with a tentative D call TRBD1 (6 bases). Trimming removed 1 base at V and 7 bases at J, with 11 bases between. CDR1 and CDR2 from the germline V gene are LGHDT and YNNKEL (reference sequence). This CDR3 has 15 residues. The CDR3 bases are TGTGCCAGCAGCCAAGGGACAGTGAGAAATTCACCCCTCCACTTT. Translating it yields CASSQGTVRNSPLHF.

This clonotype has just a few counts. The V gene is TRBV6-2 or TRBV6-3, the J gene TRBJ2-5, with D possibly matching TRBD1 (6 bases). Germline CDR1 reads MNHEY; CDR2 reads SVGEGT. Trimming removed 2 bases from V and 4 bases from J, with 8 bases in between. The CDR3 sequence is 13 residues long. This CDR3 reads CASSYGGRETQYF. In nucleotides, the CDR3 is TGTGCCAGCAGTTACGGGGGCCGAGAGACCCAGTACTTC.

The gene calls are TRBV19 and TRBJ1-2; D possibly corresponds to TRBD1 (6 bases). Between the trimmed V and J ends, which lost 8 bases and 3 bases, there was a span of 10 bases. The CDR3 is 12 amino acids. Germline assignment: CDR1 LNHDA and CDR2 SQIVND (reference sequence). CDR3 loop: CASGGGHYGYTF. The CDR3 region has the DNA TGTGCCAGTGGCGGGGGCCACTATGGCTACACCTTC.